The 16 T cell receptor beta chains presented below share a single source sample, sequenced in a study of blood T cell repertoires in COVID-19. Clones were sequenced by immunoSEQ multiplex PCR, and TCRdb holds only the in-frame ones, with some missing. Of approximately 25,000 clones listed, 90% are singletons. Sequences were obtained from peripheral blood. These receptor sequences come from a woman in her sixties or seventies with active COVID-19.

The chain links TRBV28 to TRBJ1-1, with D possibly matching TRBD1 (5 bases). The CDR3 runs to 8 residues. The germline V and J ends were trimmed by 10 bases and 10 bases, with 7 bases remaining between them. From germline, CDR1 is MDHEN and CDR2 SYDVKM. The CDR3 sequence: CAMQGAFF. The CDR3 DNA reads TGTGCCATGCAGGGAGCTTTCTTT.

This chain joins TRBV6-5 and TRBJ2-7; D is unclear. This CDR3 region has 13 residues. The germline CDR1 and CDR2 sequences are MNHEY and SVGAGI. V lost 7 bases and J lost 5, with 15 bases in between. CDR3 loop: CASIDWIRHEQYF. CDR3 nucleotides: TGTGCCAGCATCGACTGGATAAGACACGAGCAGTACTTC.

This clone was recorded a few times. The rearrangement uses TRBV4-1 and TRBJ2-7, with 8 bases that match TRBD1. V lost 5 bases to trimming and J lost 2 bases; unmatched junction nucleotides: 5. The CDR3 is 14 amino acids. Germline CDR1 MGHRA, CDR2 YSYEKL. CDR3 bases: TGCGCCAGCAGCAAACTACAGGGGGCCTACGAGCAGTACTTC. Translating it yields CASSKLQGAYEQYF.

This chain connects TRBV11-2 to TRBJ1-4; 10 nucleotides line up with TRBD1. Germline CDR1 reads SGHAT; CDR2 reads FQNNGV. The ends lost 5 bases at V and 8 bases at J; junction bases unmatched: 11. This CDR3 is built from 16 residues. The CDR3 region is CASSRGRGTGEEKLFF. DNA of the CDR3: TGTGCCAGCAGCCGGGGGAGGGGGACAGGGGAAGAAAAACTGTTTTTT.

The CDR3 bases are TGTGCCAGTAGTATTTTCCGGGATGATGAGCAGTTCTTC. Residues: CASSIFRDDEQFF. The chain joins TRBV19 to TRBJ2-1; a possible D gene is TRBD2 (5 bases). Germline V gene data show CDR1 as LNHDA and CDR2 as SQIVND (reference sequence). The CDR3 length is 13 residues. The V end lost 3 bases, the J end lost 8 bases, and 11 bases lay between the germline ends.

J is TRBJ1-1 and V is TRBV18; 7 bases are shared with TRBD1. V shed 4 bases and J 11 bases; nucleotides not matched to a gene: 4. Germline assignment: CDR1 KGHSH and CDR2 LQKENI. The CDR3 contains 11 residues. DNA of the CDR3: TGTGCCAGCTCACGAGACAGGGAGGCTTTCTTT. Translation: CASSRDREAFF.

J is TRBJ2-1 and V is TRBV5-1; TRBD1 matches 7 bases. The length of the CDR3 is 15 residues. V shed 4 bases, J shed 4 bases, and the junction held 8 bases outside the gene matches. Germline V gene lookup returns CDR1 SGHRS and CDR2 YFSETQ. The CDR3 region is CASSPGQYLYNEQFF. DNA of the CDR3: TGCGCCAGCAGCCCGGGACAGTACCTGTACAATGAGCAGTTCTTC.

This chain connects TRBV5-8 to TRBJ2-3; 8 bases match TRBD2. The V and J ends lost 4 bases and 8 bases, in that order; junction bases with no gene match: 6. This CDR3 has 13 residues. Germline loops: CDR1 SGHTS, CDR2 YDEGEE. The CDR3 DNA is TGTGCCAGCAGCACTAGCGGAATCGCTACGCAGTATTTT. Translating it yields CASSTSGIATQYF.

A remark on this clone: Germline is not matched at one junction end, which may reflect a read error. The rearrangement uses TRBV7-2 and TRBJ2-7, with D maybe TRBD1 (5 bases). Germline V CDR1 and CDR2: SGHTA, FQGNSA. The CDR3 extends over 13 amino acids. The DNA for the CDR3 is TGTGCCAGCAGCCCTCGGTCAGGGTCCCCCACCAACTTC. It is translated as CASSPRSGSPTNF.

CDR3 residues: CASSSGGLADNEQFF. CDR3 bases: TGTGCCAGCAGCTCGGGAGGGCTAGCGGACAATGAGCAGTTCTTC. The chain links TRBV7-2 to TRBJ2-1, with TRBD2 identical over 8 bases. V shed 4 bases and J 5 bases; nucleotides not matched to a gene: 7. The CDR3 extends over 15 amino acids. The germline V gene has CDR1 SGHTA and CDR2 FQGNSA.

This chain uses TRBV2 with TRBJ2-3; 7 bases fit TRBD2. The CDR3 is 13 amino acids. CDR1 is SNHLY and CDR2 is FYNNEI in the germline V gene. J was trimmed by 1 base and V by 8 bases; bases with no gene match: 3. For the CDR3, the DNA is TGTGCCAGCGAGGCGGGAGGCACAGATACGCAGTATTTT. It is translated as CASEAGGTDTQYF.

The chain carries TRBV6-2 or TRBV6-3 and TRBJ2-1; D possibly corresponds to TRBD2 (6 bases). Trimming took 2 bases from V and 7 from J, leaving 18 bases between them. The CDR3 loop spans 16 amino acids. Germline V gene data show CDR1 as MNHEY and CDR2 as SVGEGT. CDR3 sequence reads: CASSYHGAGTGNEQFF. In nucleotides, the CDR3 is TGTGCCAGCAGTTACCATGGTGCGGGAACTGGGAATGAGCAGTTCTTC.

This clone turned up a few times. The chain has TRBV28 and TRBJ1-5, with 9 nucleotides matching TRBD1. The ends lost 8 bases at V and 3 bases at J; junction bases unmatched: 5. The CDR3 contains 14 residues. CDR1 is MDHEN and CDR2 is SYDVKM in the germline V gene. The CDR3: CASAGQGHNQPQHF. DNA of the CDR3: TGTGCCAGCGCAGGACAGGGGCACAATCAGCCCCAGCATTTT.

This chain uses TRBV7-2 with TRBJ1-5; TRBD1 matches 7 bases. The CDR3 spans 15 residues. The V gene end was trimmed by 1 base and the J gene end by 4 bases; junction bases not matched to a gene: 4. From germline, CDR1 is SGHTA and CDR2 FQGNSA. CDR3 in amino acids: CASSLVSGGNQPQHF. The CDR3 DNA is TGTGCCAGCAGCTTAGTATCAGGGGGTAATCAGCCCCAGCATTTT.

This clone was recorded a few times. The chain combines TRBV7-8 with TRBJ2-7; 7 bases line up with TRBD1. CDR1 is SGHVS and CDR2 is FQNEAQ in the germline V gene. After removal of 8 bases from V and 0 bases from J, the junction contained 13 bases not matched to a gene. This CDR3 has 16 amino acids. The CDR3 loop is CASATLGRGISYEQYF. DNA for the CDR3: TGTGCCAGCGCCACTCTTGGCAGGGGGATCTCCTACGAGCAGTACTTC.

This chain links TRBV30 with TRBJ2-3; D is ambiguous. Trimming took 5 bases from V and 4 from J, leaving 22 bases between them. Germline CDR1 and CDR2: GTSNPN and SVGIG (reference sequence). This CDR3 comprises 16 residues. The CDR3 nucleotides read TGTGCCTGGTACCCGACACGAGTCGCACCTTCAGATACGCAGTATTTT. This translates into CAWYPTRVAPSDTQYF.